This T cell receptor beta chain was sequenced during a study of graft-versus-host responses after intestinal transplantation. Germline CDR1 reads ENHRY; CDR2 reads SYGVKD. The CDR3 is 15 residues long. V lost 0 bases and J lost 7, with 10 bases in between. Turning to this clone: The antigen is unknown.

The method was immunoSEQ multiplex PCR; TCRdb's version includes in-frame clones alone and lacks a portion of them. Found here are over 85,000 clones, 85% to 95% of them singletons; the top ten hold less than 0.6%. The sequenced sample was unstimulated CD8+ T cells sorted from spleen or lymph node cells, obtained before intestinal transplant. This TCR derives from a human donor who received an intestinal transplant. The V call is TRBV10-3, the J call TRBJ1-6; tentatively, D is TRBD1 (5 bases). CDR3 sequence reads: CAISESGAGNSPLHF. DNA of the CDR3: TGTGCCATCAGTGAGTCTGGGGCGGGAAATTCACCCCTCCACTTT.